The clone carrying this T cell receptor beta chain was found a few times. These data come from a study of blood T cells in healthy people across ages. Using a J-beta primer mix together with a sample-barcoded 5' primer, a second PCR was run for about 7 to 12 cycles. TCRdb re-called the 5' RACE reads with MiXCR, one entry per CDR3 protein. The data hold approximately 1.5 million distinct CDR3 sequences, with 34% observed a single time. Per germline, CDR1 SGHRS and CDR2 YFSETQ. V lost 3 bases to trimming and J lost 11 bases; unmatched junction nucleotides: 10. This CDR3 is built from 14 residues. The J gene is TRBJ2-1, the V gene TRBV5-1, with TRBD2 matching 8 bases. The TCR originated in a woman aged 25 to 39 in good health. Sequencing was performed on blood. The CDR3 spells CASSSERELGKQFF. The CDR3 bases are TGCGCCAGCAGCTCGGAGCGGGAGTTGGGCAAGCAGTTCTTC.